The 11 T cell receptor beta chains below were found in one sample sequenced in a study of blood T cells in healthy people across ages. The authors ran a second PCR of about 6 to 11 cycles using a sample-barcoded 5' primer and a J-beta primer mix. TCRdb passed the 5' RACE reads through MiXCR, listing each CDR3 protein once. The sample has about a million distinct CDR3 sequences; approximately 38% are singletons. The source material was blood. These TCRs come from a man in his late teens or twenties in good health.

This clonotype was observed at least ten times. The chain's CDR3 is CSARGRGGRTVLAKNIQYF. CDR3 nucleotides: TGCAGTGCTAGAGGCCGCGGGGGGAGAACTGTCCTAGCCAAAAACATTCAGTACTTC. The chain is built from TRBV20-1 and TRBJ2-4; 8 positions match TRBD2. Trimming cost V 1 base and J 0 bases; bases outside gene matches: 14. Germline V lookup: CDR1 DFQATT, CDR2 SNEGSKA (reference sequence). The CDR3 is made up of 19 amino acids.

This clonotype occurred a few times. V gene TRBV4-1 combines with J gene TRBJ1-2, with D perhaps matching TRBD1 (5 bases). The CDR3 loop spans 16 amino acids. Looked up from germline, CDR1 is MGHRA and CDR2 is YSYEKL. V lost 0 bases and J 4 bases, leaving 15 bases between the germline ends. CDR3 DNA: TGCGCCAGCAGCCAAGAATGGGGCAGGGTTGCCTATGGCTACACCTTC. It specifies CASSQEWGRVAYGYTF.

There are a few counts of this clonotype. The V call is TRBV27, the J call TRBJ1-2; tentatively, D is TRBD1 (6 bases). Trimming took 2 bases from V and 4 from J, leaving 11 bases between them. CDR1 and CDR2 (germline): MNHEY, SMNVEV (reference sequence). This CDR3 has 14 amino acids. The CDR3 DNA sequence: TGTGCCAGCAGTTTAAAGCCAGGGGCCTATGGCTACACCTTC. Translating gives CASSLKPGAYGYTF.

The chain couples TRBV20-1 to TRBJ2-1; 8 bases map to TRBD1. Trimming removed 4 bases from V and 7 bases from J; junction bases left unmatched: 3. There are 12 residues in the CDR3. From germline, CDR1 is DFQATT and CDR2 SNEGSKA (reference sequence). The CDR3 region is CSANRGENEQFF. The CDR3 DNA follows: TGCAGTGCTAACAGGGGGGAAAATGAGCAGTTCTTC.

A few counts support this clonotype. V and J are TRBV9 and TRBJ1-2; D is undetermined. Trimming took off 3 bases at V and 0 bases at J, with 15 bases between the two ends. CDR1 SGDLS and CDR2 YYNGEE come from the germline V gene. This CDR3 has 16 amino acids. CDR3 sequence (DNA): TGTGCCAGCAGCGCCCCTAAGGACCGAGCTAACTATGGCTACACCTTC. Protein product: CASSAPKDRANYGYTF.

The chain couples TRBV5-1 to TRBJ2-1; D gene uncertain. V lost 5 bases, J lost 4 bases, and 10 bases lay in between. The CDR3 loop spans 13 amino acids. The germline V gene has CDR1 SGHRS and CDR2 YFSETQ. CDR3 in DNA: TGCGCCAGCAGGGACCAAGATTACAATGAGCAGTTCTTC. It is translated as CASRDQDYNEQFF.

V is TRBV5-1 and J is TRBJ2-7; possibly TRBD1 for D (5 bases). Germline V gene sequence: CDR1 SGHRS, CDR2 YFSETQ. This CDR3 region has 16 residues. Trimming stripped 3 bases from V and 7 bases from J, with 23 bases between. In nucleotides, the CDR3 is TGCGCCAGCAGCTCGACTCTACAGGACGTCTACAATGAGCAGTACTTC. The encoded protein is CASSSTLQDVYNEQYF.

This clonotype appeared once. The chain has TRBV5-1 and TRBJ1-2; a weak D match, TRBD1 (6 bases). The V and J ends lost 5 bases and 7 bases respectively, with 15 bases between them. This CDR3 has 13 amino acids. Germline V gene sequence: CDR1 SGHRS, CDR2 YFSETQ. The CDR3 loop reads CASRRRQERGYTF. The CDR3 coding sequence is TGCGCCAGCAGGCGAAGACAGGAACGTGGCTACACCTTC. Full variable domain (remainder filled in from reference TRBV5-1 and TRBJ1-2): KAGVTQTPRYLIKTRGQQVTLSCSPISGHRSVSWYQQTPGQGLQFLFEYFSETQRNKGNFPGRFSGRQFSNSRSEMNVSTLELGDSALYLCASRRRQERGYTFGSGTRLTVV.

This clonotype was seen more than once but under ten times. The V and J genes are TRBV5-5 and TRBJ2-5, with D perhaps matching TRBD1 (6 bases). The CDR3 consists of 14 residues. Germline V gene sequence: CDR1 SGHKS, CDR2 YYEKEE (reference sequence). V lost 7 bases and J 2 bases, leaving 15 bases between the germline ends. The DNA for the CDR3 is TGTGCCAGCGGACTGTTGGGGGCACAAGAGACCCAGTACTTC. It is translated as CASGLLGAQETQYF.

This clonotype appeared a few times. The gene calls are TRBV18 and TRBJ2-7, with 8 positions matching TRBD1. The trim removed 4 bases at V and 5 bases at J, leaving 4 bases unmatched. This CDR3 comprises 13 residues. Germline V CDR1 and CDR2: KGHSH, LQKENI. DNA for the CDR3: TGTGCCAGCTCACAGGACAGGGTTGACGAGCAGTACTTC. It is translated as CASSQDRVDEQYF. The full variable domain, rest sourced from reference TRBV18 and TRBJ2-7, is NAGVMQNPRHLVRRRGQEARLRCSPMKGHSHVYWYRQLPEEGLKFMVYLQKENIIDESGMPKERFSAEFPKEGPSILRIQQVVRGDSAAYFCASSQDRVDEQYFGPGTRLTVT.

This clonotype came up a few times. The chain is built from TRBV6-5 and TRBJ2-5; 8 bases align to TRBD1. Germline V gene lookup returns CDR1 MNHEY and CDR2 SVGAGI. This CDR3 is built from 15 residues. With V trimmed by 4 bases and J by 11 bases, 15 bases remained unmatched. DNA of the CDR3: TGTGCCAGCAGTTCACCGACAGGGGTAGGCGTTGAGCAGTACTTC. Protein sequence: CASSSPTGVGVEQYF.